What follows are 25 T cell receptor beta chains derived from one specimen sequenced in a study of breast tumors, draining lymph nodes, adjacent tissues. TCRdb reanalysed the multiplex PCR reads using MiXCR and keeps one entry per CDR3 protein. The profile shows some 140,000 distinct CDR3 sequences, approximately 20% of them singletons. The lymph nodes were axillary draining lymph nodes from breast cancer patients. Specimen: axillary lymph node tissue. These receptors all stem from a female donor with breast cancer. Some clones in this sample may be carry-over from other donors' samples.

This clonotype was found many times. V is TRBV7-2 and J is TRBJ2-3; D call uncertain. Germline CDR1 is SGHTA and CDR2 is FQGNSA. This CDR3 has 16 residues. The V and J ends lost 1 base and 0 bases respectively, with 11 bases between them. For the CDR3, the DNA is TGTGCCAGCAGCTTAGGGGCTAGGCCTAGCACAGATACGCAGTATTTT. Translated: CASSLGARPSTDTQYF.

There are many counts of this clonotype. The chain uses TRBV2 and TRBJ2-7, with 8 bases fitting TRBD2. This CDR3 is built from 13 residues. Germline lookup yields CDR1 SNHLY and CDR2 FYNNEI. J lost 1 base, V lost 6 bases, and 2 bases had no gene match. In DNA form, the CDR3 reads TGTGCCAGCAGGGGCGGGAGGTCCTACGAGCAGTACTTC. Its translation: CASRGGRSYEQYF.

This clonotype was counted many times. The chain combines TRBV19 with TRBJ1-5; the match to TRBD1 covers 12 bases. From germline, CDR1 is LNHDA and CDR2 SQIVND (reference sequence). The CDR3 runs to 18 residues. V was clipped by 5 bases and J by 0 bases; unmatched bases: 8. The CDR3 reads CASSPGTGGANSNQPQHF. The CDR3 DNA reads as TGTGCCAGTAGTCCAGGGACAGGGGGCGCGAATAGCAATCAGCCCCAGCATTTT.

Regarding this clonotype: Just one base apart from a much larger clone, this may be a read error. The chain employs TRBV2 and TRBJ2-7; 8 positions agree with TRBD2. The germline gives CDR1 SNHLY, CDR2 FYNNEI. CDR3 length equals 14 residues. The CDR3 here is CASTTSGSSYERYF. CDR3 DNA sequence: TGTGCCAGCACCACTAGCGGTAGCTCCTACGAGCGGTACTTC.

This clonotype was detected ten times or more. This chain joins TRBV5-1 and TRBJ2-1, with unresolved D. Between the trimmed V and J ends, which lost 4 bases and 5 bases, there was a span of 19 bases. The germline V gene encodes CDR1 SGHRS and CDR2 YFSETQ. The CDR3 consists of 16 residues. CDR3 loop: CASSPGIRAWDNEQFF. CDR3 nucleotides: TGCGCCAGCAGCCCCGGCATCCGGGCTTGGGACAATGAGCAGTTCTTC.

This clonotype has more than one count but fewer than ten. This chain links TRBV28 with TRBJ2-7; the match to TRBD1 covers 8 bases. Germline trimming cut 8 bases from V and 3 bases from J; bases unmatched to any gene: 6. This CDR3 has 13 amino acids. Germline CDR1 MDHEN, CDR2 SYDVKM. In nucleotides, the CDR3 is TGTGCCAGCGCTCCCGGGACAGGCTACGAGCAGTACTTC. Translated: CASAPGTGYEQYF.

Notes on this clonotype: Germline is not matched at one junction end, which may reflect a read error. This chain joins TRBV6-2 or TRBV6-3 and TRBJ2-5; possibly TRBD1 for D (6 bases). In germline, CDR1 is MNHEY, CDR2 SVGEGT. CDR3 length: 13 residues. Written as DNA, the CDR3 is TGTGCCAGCAGTCTGGACCCTAGGGGGACCCGGTACTTC. This translates into CASSLDPRGTRYF.

This clonotype was picked up a small number of times. The gene calls are TRBV5-6 and TRBJ2-2; D gene ambiguous. Trimming left V 2 bases short and J 4 bases short, with 12 bases between. From germline, CDR1 is SGHDT and CDR2 YYEEEE. The CDR3 runs 15 residues. The CDR3 region has the DNA TGTGCCAGCAGCTTTGCTGGGTTGGGCACCGGGGAGCTGTTTTTT. Amino acid sequence: CASSFAGLGTGELFF.

This clonotype came up many times. The V gene is TRBV5-6, the J gene TRBJ2-7, with 11 bases aligning to TRBD2. The CDR3 is 15 amino acids. Germline V gene data show CDR1 as SGHDT and CDR2 as YYEEEE. V trimming: 5 bases; J trimming: 1 base; junction bases outside the gene matches: 5. For the CDR3, the DNA is TGTGCCAGCAGTGATAGCGGGAGGGCGTCCTACGAGCAGTACTTC. It specifies CASSDSGRASYEQYF.

Concerning this clonotype itself: A read error is possible here, since a much larger clone lies one base away. No conserved phenylalanine or tryptophan is present at the end of the CDR3, so a read error is the likely explanation. The rearrangement joins TRBV20-1 to TRBJ2-5; TRBD1 might be the D (6 bases). Germline-derived CDR1 and CDR2 are DFQATT and SNEGSKA (reference sequence). The CDR3 covers 13 residues. Between the trimmed V and J ends, which lost 6 bases and 6 bases, there was a span of 17 bases. CDR3 in amino acids: CSAATGFEKTQYL. CDR3 bases: TGCAGTGCGGCTACAGGGTTCGAAAAGACCCAGTACCTC.

At least ten counts were recorded for this clonotype. The rearrangement joins TRBV29-1 to TRBJ2-3; 11 nucleotides line up with TRBD1. The junction had 2 bases not matched to a gene; V was cut back by 6 bases and J by 6 bases. CDR1 and CDR2 (germline): SQVTM, ANQGSEA. The CDR3 totals 12 residues. DNA for the CDR3: TGCAGCGTGGGACAGGGGGGGGATACGCAGTATTTT. It is translated as CSVGQGGDTQYF.

For this clonotype: An end of the junction does not agree with germline; a read error may underlie this. The rearrangement links TRBV6-2 or TRBV6-3 to TRBJ2-7; 8 positions agree with TRBD1. Germline V CDR1 and CDR2: MNHEY, SVGEGT. The CDR3 covers 16 residues. The CDR3 sequence: CANSYDGTGSSYEQYF. CDR3 nucleotide sequence: TGTGCCAACAGTTACGACGGGACAGGAAGCTCCTACGAGCAGTACTTC.

This clonotype showed up just once. The CDR3 spells CASSPDGQGNQPQHF. The CDR3 coding sequence is TGTGCCAGCAGTCCAGACGGACAGGGGAATCAGCCCCAGCATTTT. The J gene is TRBJ1-5, the V gene TRBV6-1; 9 bases are a match to TRBD1. CDR1 and CDR2 from the germline V gene are MNHNS and SASEGT. CDR3 length: 15 residues. V lost 5 bases and J lost 4; bases outside the gene matches: 6.

This clonotype showed up many times. The V and J genes are TRBV4-2 and TRBJ2-1, with 8 bases aligning to TRBD1. CDR3 length: 16 residues. Trimming cost V 1 base and J 5 bases; bases outside gene matches: 7. Germline V gene lookup returns CDR1 LGHNA and CDR2 YNFKEQ. CDR3 protein: CASSQVATGANNEQFF. The CDR3 nucleotides read TGTGCCAGCAGCCAAGTCGCGACAGGGGCCAACAATGAGCAGTTCTTC.

This clonotype was detected ten times or more. The rearrangement joins TRBV15 to TRBJ1-4; 9 nucleotides agree with TRBD1. The CDR3 runs 15 residues. The germline V gene encodes CDR1 LNHNV and CDR2 YYDKDF (reference sequence). J lost 8 bases, V lost 3 bases, and 7 bases had no gene match. The DNA for the CDR3 is TGTGCCACCAGCAGCCACGGGGACAGGGTGGAAAAACTGTTTTTT. Amino acids: CATSSHGDRVEKLFF.

For this clonotype: A read error may explain this, as a much larger clone is one base away. The genes are TRBV10-2 and TRBJ2-2; the match to TRBD2 covers 8 bases. Germline values: CDR1 WSHSY, CDR2 SAAADI. CDR3 size: 14 residues. The CDR3 DNA follows: TGCGCCACCAGAAGCGGGAGTATCACCGGGGAGCCGTTTTTT. Encoded protein: CATRSGSITGEPFF.

The sample holds many counts of this clonotype. This chain joins TRBV15 and TRBJ2-2, with no clear D. Trimming cost V 0 bases and J 0 bases, with 14 bases left between them. CDR3 length: 18 residues. Germline values: CDR1 LNHNV, CDR2 YYDKDF (reference sequence). The CDR3 DNA reads as TGTGCCACCAGCAGAGATTTAATAGGACGTTCGAACACCGGGGAGCTGTTTTTT. This translates into CATSRDLIGRSNTGELFF.

A remark on this clonotype: One junction end disagrees with the germline gene, perhaps due to a read error. The chain combines TRBV7-7 with TRBJ2-5, with TRBD2 as a possible D gene (5 bases). CDR3 size: 14 residues. CDR1 is SSHAT and CDR2 is FNYEAQ in the germline V gene (reference sequence). CDR3 DNA sequence: TGTGCTAGCAGCCAAGACGGGGTTGCAGAGAACCAGTACTTC. Protein: CASSQDGVAENQYF.

V usage is TRBV19 and J usage is TRBJ1-2, with D unresolved. With 2 bases removed from V and 3 bases from J, the gap between germline ends came to 10 bases. The CDR3 spans 14 residues. In germline, CDR1 is LNHDA, CDR2 SQIVND (reference sequence). This chain's CDR3 is CASSISIGDYGYTF. The CDR3 DNA sequence: TGTGCCAGTAGTATATCTATTGGGGACTATGGCTACACCTTC.

This clonotype has ten or more counts. The genes are TRBV7-2 and TRBJ2-3; 8 positions match TRBD2. After removal of 5 bases from V and 1 base from J, the junction contained 2 bases not matched to a gene. The CDR3 has 14 residues. Germline CDR1 is SGHTA and CDR2 is FQGNSA. CDR3 region: CASSLSGGTDTQYF. The DNA for the CDR3 is TGTGCCAGCAGCCTTAGCGGGGGCACAGATACGCAGTATTTT. Full variable domain (remainder filled in from reference TRBV7-2 and TRBJ2-3): GAGVSQSPSNKVTEKGKDVELRCDPISGHTALYWYRQSLGQGLEFLIYFQGNSAPDKSGLPSDRFSAERTGGSVSTLTIQRTQQEDSAVYLCASSLSGGTDTQYFGPGTRLTVL.

In its sample, this clonotype was seen many times. The rearrangement joins TRBV2 to TRBJ2-1; 7 nucleotides line up with TRBD2. The CDR3 spans 12 residues. V lost 5 bases to trimming and J lost 10 bases; unmatched junction nucleotides: 5. CDR1 is SNHLY and CDR2 is FYNNEI in the germline V gene. The CDR3 sequence: CASSPNSGEQFF. The CDR3 DNA is TGTGCCAGCAGTCCCAATAGCGGGGAGCAGTTCTTC.

Comment on this clonotype: It may be a read error: a sequence one base away is much more abundant. The chain employs TRBV12-3 or TRBV12-4 and TRBJ2-2; D may be TRBD1 or TRBD2 (6 bases each). This CDR3 is built from 15 residues. CDR3: CASSLVSGDTGEMFF. Written as DNA, the CDR3 is TGTGCCAGCAGTTTAGTCTCGGGGGACACCGGGGAGATGTTTTTT.

The chain links TRBV27 to TRBJ2-3; 9 nucleotides line up with TRBD2. This CDR3 region has 15 residues. J gave up 10 bases and V 6 bases, and 14 bases lay outside the gene matches. Germline CDR1 and CDR2: MNHEY and SMNVEV (reference sequence). The CDR3 sequence: CASSLRAGGGSSQYF. CDR3 sequence (DNA): TGTGCCAGCAGCCTCCGCGCGGGAGGGGGCAGTTCGCAGTATTTT.

Within the sample, this clonotype is medium-sized. This chain links TRBV7-8 with TRBJ2-3; D is uncertain. This CDR3 comprises 14 residues. The germline V and J ends were trimmed by 1 base and 1 base, with 6 bases remaining between them. Germline CDR1 reads SGHVS; CDR2 reads FQNEAQ. CDR3 coding DNA: TGTGCCAGCAGCTTAGGGCTAGGCACAGATACGCAGTATTTT. Its protein product is CASSLGLGTDTQYF.

This clonotype was detected only a few times. The CDR3 DNA reads as TGTGCCAGCTCCCAGGAGTTCTCTCCGGGGGCTGGCACAGATACGCAGTATTTT. The encoded protein is CASSQEFSPGAGTDTQYF. J is TRBJ2-3 and V is TRBV6-5, with D possibly being TRBD1 or TRBD2 (6 bases each). The germline CDR1 and CDR2 sequences are MNHEY and SVGAGI. V shed 8 bases and J shed 1 base, with 25 bases lying between them. The CDR3 is made up of 18 amino acids.